This T cell receptor beta chain appears in the sequencing data of a study of blood T cells in healthy people across ages. Overall study results and limits: Across the age range, TCR beta diversity per million T cells fell in a roughly linear way. Investigators treated diversity estimates from one million T cells as underestimates.

The authors ran a second PCR of about 7 to 12 cycles using a sample-barcoded 5' primer and a J-beta primer mix. TCRdb called the 5' RACE reads again in MiXCR, with one record for every CDR3 protein. The sample has roughly 800,000 distinct CDR3 sequences; roughly 64% are singletons. In regard to this clonotype: The antigen remains undetermined.

CDR3 length equals 17 residues. The V gene's germline CDR1 is MNHEY and CDR2 SVGAGI. V was shortened by 0 bases and J by 0 bases, with 12 bases between the two germline ends. This rearrangement joins TRBV6-5 to TRBJ2-4; D is tentatively TRBD1 or TRBD2 (6 bases each). The sample comprised blood. This TCR derives from a man aged 30 to 45 in good health. This chain's CDR3 is CASSYSKGGLAKNIQYF. CDR3 DNA sequence: TGTGCCAGCAGTTACTCGAAAGGGGGACTAGCCAAAAACATTCAGTACTTC.